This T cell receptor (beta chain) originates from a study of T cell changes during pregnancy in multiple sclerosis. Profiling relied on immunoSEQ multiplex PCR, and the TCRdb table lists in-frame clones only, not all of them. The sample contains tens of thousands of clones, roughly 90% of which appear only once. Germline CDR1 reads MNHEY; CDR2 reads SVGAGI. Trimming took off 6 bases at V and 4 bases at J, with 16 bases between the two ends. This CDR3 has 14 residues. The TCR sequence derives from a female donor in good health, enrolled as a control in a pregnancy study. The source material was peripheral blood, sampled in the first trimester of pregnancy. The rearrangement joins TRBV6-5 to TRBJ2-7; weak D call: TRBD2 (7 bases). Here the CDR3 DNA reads TGTGCCAGCAGCCCGTCGGGAGGACAGTACGAGCAGTACTTC. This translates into CASSPSGGQYEQYF.